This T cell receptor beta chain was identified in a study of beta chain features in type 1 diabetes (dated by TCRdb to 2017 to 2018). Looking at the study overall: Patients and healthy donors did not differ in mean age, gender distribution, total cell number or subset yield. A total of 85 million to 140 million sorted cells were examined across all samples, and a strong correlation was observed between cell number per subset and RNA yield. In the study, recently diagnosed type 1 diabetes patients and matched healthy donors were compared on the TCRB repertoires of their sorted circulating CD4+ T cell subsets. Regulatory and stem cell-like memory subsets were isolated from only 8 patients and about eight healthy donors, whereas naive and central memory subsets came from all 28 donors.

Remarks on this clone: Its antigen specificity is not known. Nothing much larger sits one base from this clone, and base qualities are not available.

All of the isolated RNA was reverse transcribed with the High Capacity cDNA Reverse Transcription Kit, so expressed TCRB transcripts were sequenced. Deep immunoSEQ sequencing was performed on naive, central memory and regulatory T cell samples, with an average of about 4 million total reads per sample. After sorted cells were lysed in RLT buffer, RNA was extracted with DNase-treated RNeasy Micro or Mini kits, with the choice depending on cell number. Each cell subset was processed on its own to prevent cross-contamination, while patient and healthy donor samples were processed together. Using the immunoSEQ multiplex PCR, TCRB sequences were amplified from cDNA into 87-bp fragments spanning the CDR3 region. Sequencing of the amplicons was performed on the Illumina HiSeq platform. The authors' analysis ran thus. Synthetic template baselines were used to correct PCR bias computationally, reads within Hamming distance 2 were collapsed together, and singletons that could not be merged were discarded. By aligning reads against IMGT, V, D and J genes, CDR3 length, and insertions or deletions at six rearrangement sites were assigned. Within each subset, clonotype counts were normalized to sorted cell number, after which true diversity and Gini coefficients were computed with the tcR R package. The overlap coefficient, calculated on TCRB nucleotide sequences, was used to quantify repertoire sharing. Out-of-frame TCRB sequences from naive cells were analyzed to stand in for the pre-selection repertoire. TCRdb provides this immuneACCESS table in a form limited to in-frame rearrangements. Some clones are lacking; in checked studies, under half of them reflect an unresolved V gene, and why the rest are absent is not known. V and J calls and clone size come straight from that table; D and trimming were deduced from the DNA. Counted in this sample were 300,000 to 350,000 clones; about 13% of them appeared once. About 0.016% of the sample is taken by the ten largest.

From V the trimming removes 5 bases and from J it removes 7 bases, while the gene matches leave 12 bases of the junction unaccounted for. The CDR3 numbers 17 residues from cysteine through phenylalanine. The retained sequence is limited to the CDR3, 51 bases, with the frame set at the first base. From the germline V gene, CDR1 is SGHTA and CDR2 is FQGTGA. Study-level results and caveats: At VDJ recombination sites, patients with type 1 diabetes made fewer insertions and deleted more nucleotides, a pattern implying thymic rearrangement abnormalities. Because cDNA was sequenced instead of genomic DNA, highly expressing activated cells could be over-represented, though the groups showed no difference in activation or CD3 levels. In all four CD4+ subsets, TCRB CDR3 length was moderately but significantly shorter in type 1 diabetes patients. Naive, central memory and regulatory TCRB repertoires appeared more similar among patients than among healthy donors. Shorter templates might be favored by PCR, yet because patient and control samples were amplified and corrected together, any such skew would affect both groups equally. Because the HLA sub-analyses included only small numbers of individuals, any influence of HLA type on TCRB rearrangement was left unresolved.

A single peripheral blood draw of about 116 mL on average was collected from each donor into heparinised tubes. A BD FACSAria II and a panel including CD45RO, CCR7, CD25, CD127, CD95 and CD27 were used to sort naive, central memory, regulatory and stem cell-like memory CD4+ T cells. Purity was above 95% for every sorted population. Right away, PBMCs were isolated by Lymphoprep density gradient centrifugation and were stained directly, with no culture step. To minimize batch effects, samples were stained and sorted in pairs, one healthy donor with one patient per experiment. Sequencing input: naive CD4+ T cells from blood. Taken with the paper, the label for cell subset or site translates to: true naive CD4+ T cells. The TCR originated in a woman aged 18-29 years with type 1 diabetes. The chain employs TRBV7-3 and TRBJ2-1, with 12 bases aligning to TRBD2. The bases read TGTGCCAGCAGCCCCTACGGAGCTAGCGGGAGGGCAAATGAGCAGTTCTTC. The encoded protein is CASSPYGASGRANEQFF.